A selection of T cell receptor beta chains follows, all from one sample in a study of graft-versus-host responses after intestinal transplantation. For these receptors, no antigen is known. Assay used: immunoSEQ multiplex PCR; TCRdb lists only in-frame clones, some missing. This table has some 140,000 clones, roughly 92% appearing once. The sample in question was unstimulated CD4+ T cells sorted from spleen or lymph node cells, obtained before intestinal transplant. Every receptor here comes from a human donor who received an intestinal transplant. CDR3s include the opening cysteine and the closing phenylalanine or tryptophan. A D gene is named only where the DNA matches it firmly.

V	length	J	D	CDR3
TRBV11-2	16	TRBJ2-7	TRBD1	CASSKFSGTVIYEQYF
TRBV25-1	13	TRBJ1-1	-	CASGGAGNTEAFF
TRBV2	15	TRBJ2-5	-	CASSLILGGAETQYF
TRBV4-1	15	TRBJ2-3	TRBD2	CASSHGGMGPDTQYF
TRBV6-6	13	TRBJ1-3	-	CASSSVSGNTIYF
TRBV2	14	TRBJ2-1	TRBD1	CASSPGTANNEQFF
TRBV7-9	13	TRBJ2-1	-	CASSRRVDNEQFF
TRBV2	12	TRBJ2-7	-	CASSASSYEQYF
TRBV6-1	14	TRBJ1-2	TRBD1	CASSAGTEVIGYTF
TRBV29-1	13	TRBJ2-7	TRBD1	CSVGGQGHYEQYF
TRBV7-2	14	TRBJ2-5	-	CASSPALWAETQYF
TRBV5-1	15	TRBJ1-3	-	CASSFQGEERNTIYF
TRBV30	12	TRBJ1-1	-	CAWIPGTREAFF
TRBV7-9	13	TRBJ1-1	-	CASSLLENTEAFF
TRBV6-6	13	TRBJ2-3	-	CASMTPTTDTQYF
TRBV19	14	TRBJ1-1	-	CASSITSVNTEAFF
TRBV18	15	TRBJ1-1	TRBD1	CASSRANRGNTEAFF
TRBV12-5	16	TRBJ1-4	-	CASGLTPGSANEKLFF
TRBV29-1	13	TRBJ1-2	-	CSVTRAGPYGYTF
TRBV2	13	TRBJ1-4	-	CASLRALSEKLFF
TRBV6-5	16	TRBJ1-1	-	CASSYGSGTMNTEAFF
TRBV6-5	13	TRBJ1-1	-	CASSYSTDTEAFF
TRBV10-3	17	TRBJ2-3	TRBD2	CAISETSSSGVADTQYF
TRBV9	14	TRBJ2-6	-	CASSPWAGANVLTF
TRBV15	15	TRBJ2-4	-	CATSRARTVENIQYF
TRBV6-1	13	TRBJ1-5	-	CASSDSFNQPQHF
TRBV7-8	12	TRBJ1-1	-	CASSLSATEAFF
TRBV6-6	15	TRBJ2-1	TRBD2	CASSYSAGGTNEQFF
TRBV27	11	TRBJ2-7	-	CASGSSYEQYF
TRBV27	15	TRBJ2-7	TRBD2	CASSPRLAKAYEQYF
TRBV5-1	11	TRBJ2-6	-	CASGRANVLTF